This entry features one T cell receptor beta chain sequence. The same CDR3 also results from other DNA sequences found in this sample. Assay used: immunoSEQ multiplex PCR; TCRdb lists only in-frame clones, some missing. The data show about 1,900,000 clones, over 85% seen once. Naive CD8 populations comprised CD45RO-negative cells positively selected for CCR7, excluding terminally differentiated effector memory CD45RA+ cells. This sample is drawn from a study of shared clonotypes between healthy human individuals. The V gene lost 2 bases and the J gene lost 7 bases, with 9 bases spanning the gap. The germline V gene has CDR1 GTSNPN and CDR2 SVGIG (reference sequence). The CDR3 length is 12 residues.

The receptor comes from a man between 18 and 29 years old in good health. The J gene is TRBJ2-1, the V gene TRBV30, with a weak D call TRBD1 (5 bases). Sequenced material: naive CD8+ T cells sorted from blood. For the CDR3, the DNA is TGTGCCTGGAGTTTAGGGGCGAATGAGCAGTTCTTC. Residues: CAWSLGANEQFF.